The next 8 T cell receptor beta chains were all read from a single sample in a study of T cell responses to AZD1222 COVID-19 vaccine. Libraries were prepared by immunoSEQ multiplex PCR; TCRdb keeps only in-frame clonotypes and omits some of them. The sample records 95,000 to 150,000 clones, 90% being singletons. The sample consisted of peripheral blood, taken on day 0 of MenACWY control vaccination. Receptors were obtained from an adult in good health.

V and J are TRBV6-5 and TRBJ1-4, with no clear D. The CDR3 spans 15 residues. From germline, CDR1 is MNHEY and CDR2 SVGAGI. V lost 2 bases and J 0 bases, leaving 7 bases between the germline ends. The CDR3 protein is CASSYRVTTNEKLFF. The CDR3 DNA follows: TGTGCCAGCAGTTACCGCGTTACAACTAATGAAAAACTGTTTTTT.

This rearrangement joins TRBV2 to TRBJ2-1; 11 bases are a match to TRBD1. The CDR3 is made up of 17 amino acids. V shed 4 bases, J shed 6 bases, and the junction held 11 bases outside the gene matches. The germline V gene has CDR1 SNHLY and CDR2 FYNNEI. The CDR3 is CASSVFWDRGFSNEQFF. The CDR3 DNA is TGTGCCAGCAGTGTTTTCTGGGACAGGGGGTTCTCCAATGAGCAGTTCTTC.

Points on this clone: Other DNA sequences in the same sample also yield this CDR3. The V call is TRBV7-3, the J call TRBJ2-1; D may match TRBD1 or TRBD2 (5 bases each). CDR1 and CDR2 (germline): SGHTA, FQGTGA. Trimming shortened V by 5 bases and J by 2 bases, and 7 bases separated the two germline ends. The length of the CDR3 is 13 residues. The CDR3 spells CASSPGPYNEQFF. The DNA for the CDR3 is TGTGCCAGCAGCCCGGGACCCTACAATGAGCAGTTCTTC.

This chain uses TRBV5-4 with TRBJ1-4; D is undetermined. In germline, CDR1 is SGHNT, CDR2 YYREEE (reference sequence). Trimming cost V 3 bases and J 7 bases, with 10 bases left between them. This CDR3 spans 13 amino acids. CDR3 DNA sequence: TGTGCCAGCAGCTCCTCGGAAGGTGAAAAACTGTTTTTT. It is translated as CASSSSEGEKLFF. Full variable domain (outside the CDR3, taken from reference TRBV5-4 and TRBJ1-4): ETGVTQSPTHLIKTRGQQVTLRCSSQSGHNTVSWYQQALGQGPQFIFQYYREEENGRGNFPPRFSGLQFPNYSSELNVNALELDDSALYLCASSSSEGEKLFFGSGTQLSVL.

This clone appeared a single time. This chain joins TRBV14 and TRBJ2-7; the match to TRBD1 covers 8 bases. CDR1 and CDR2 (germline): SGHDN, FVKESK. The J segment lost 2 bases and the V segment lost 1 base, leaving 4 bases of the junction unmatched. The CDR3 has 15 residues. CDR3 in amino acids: CASSQGTGGTYEQYF. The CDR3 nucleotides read TGTGCCAGCAGCCAAGGAACAGGGGGTACCTACGAGCAGTACTTC.

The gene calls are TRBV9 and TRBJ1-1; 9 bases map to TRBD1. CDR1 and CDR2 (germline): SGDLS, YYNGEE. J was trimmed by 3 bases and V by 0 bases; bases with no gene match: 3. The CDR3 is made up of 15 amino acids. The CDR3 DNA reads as TGTGCCAGCAGCGTAGTGGGACAGGGTGACACTGAAGCTTTCTTT. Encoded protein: CASSVVGQGDTEAFF.

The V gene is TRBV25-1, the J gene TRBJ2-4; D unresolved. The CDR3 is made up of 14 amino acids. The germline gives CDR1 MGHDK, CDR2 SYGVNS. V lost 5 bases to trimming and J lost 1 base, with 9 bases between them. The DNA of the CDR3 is TGTGCCAGCAGTCCCGACGCTGCCAAAAACATTCAGTACTTC. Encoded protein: CASSPDAAKNIQYF.

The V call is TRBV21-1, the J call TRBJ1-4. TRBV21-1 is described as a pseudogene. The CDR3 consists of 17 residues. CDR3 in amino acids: CASSKASLGDCLGKLFF. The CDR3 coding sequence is TGTGCCAGCAGCAAAGCCAGCCTTGGGGACTGCCTCGGAAAACTGTTTTTT.